This TCR beta chain appears in the sequencing data of a study of beta chain features in type 1 diabetes. Overall study context: Sorted cells, some 110 million in number, were examined across all samples.

Overall study findings and caveats: VDJ junctions from type 1 diabetes patients carried fewer insertions and larger deletions.

This clone was seen only a few times. Its antigen is undetermined. The entirety of the isolated RNA underwent reverse transcription, so expressed TCRB transcripts were sequenced. Here immunoSEQ multiplex PCR was the method, and the copy in TCRdb shows in-frame clones only, minus some. Among about 220,000 clones listed, about a tenth were seen once. This CDR3 region has 14 residues. V shed 0 bases and J shed 5 bases, with 7 bases lying between them. The germline V gene has CDR1 MNHNY and CDR2 SVGAGI (reference sequence). Populations obtained by sorting all exceeded 95% purity. The TCR originated in a man aged 18 to 30 in good health. The J gene is TRBJ1-4, the V gene TRBV6-6, with a weak D call TRBD1 (5 bases). The specimen sequenced was central memory CD4+ T cells from blood. As DNA, the CDR3 is TGTGCCAGCAGTTACTCGCCAGGGAATGAAAAACTGTTTTTT. Protein sequence: CASSYSPGNEKLFF.